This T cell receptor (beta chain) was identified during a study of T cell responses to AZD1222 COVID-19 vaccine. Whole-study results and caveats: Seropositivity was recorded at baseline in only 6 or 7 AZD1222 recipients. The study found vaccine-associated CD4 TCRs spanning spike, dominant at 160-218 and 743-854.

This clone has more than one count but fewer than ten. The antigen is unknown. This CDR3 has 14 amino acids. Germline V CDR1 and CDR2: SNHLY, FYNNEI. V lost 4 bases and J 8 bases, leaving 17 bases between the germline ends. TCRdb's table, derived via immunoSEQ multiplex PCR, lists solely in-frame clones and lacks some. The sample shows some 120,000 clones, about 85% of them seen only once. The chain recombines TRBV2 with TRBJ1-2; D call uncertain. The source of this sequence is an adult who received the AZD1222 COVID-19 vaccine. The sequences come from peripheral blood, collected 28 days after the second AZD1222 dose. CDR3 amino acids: CASSVRTGYGGYTF. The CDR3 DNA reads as TGTGCCAGCAGTGTTAGGACGGGTTATGGGGGCTACACCTTC.